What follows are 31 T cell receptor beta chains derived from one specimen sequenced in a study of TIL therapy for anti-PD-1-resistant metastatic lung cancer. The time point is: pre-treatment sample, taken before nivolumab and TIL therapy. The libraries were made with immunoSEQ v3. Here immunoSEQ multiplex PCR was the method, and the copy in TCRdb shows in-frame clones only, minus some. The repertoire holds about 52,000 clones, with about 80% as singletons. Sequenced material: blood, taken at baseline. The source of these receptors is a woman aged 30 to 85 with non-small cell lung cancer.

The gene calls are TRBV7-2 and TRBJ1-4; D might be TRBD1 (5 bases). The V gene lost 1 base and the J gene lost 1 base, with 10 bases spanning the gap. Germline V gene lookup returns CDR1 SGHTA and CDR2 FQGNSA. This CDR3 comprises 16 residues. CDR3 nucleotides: TGTGCCAGCAGCTTAGGGGGCGGAGGAACTAATGAAAAACTGTTTTTT. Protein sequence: CASSLGGGGTNEKLFF.

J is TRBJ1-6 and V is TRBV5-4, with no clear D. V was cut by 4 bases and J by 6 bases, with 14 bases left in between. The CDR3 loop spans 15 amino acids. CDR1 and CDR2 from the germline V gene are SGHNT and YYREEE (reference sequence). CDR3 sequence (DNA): TGTGCCAGCAGCCTGGCCGGGAACTTTAATTCACCCCTCCACTTT. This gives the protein CASSLAGNFNSPLHF.

This CDR3 is CAWADYGPSGRYNEQFF. The DNA of the CDR3 is TGTGCCTGGGCGGACTACGGACCTAGCGGGAGATACAATGAGCAGTTCTTC. The chain is built from TRBV30 and TRBJ2-1, with 10 positions matching TRBD2. Germline V gene lookup returns CDR1 GTSNPN and CDR2 SVGIG (reference sequence). V shed 5 bases and J 4 bases; nucleotides not matched to a gene: 14. CDR3 size: 17 residues.

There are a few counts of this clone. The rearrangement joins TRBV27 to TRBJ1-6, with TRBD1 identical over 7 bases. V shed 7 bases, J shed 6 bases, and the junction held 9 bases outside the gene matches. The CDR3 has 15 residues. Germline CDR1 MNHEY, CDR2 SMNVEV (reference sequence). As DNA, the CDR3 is TGTGCCAGCACTACTCAGACAGGGTTTAATTCACCCCTCCACTTT. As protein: CASTTQTGFNSPLHF.

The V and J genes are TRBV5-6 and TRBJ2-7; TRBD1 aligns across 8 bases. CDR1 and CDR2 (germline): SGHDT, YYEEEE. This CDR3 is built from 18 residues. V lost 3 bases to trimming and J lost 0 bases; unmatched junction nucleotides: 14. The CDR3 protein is CASSSLNGQGRGSYEQYF. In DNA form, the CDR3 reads TGTGCCAGCAGCTCCCTAAATGGACAGGGTAGAGGCTCCTACGAGCAGTACTTC.

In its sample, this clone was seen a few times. CDR3 sequence: CASSSAPPTYYGYTF. The CDR3 bases are TGCGCCAGCAGCTCCGCCCCGCCGACCTACTATGGCTACACCTTC. This chain connects TRBV5-1 to TRBJ1-2; D remains unclear. The CDR3 runs 15 residues. The V end lost 3 bases, the J end lost 3 bases, and 15 bases lay between the germline ends. CDR1 SGHRS and CDR2 YFSETQ come from the germline V gene.

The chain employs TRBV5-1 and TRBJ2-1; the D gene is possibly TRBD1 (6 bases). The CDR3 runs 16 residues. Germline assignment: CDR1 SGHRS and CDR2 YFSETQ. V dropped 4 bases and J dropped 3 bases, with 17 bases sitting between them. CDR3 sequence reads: CASSPDTGNDYNEQFF. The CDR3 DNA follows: TGCGCCAGCAGCCCGGATACAGGGAACGACTACAATGAGCAGTTCTTC.

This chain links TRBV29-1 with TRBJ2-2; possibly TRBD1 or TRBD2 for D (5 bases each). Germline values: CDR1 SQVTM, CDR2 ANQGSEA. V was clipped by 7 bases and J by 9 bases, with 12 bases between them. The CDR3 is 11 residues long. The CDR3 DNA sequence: TGCAGCGCAAACCGGGACCGGGAGCTGTTTTTT. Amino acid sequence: CSANRDRELFF.

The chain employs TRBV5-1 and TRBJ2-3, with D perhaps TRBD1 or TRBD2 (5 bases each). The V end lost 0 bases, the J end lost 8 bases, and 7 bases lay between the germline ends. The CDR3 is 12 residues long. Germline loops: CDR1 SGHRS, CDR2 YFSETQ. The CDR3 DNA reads TGCGCCAGCAGCTTGGAGAGGGGTACGCAGTATTTT. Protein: CASSLERGTQYF.

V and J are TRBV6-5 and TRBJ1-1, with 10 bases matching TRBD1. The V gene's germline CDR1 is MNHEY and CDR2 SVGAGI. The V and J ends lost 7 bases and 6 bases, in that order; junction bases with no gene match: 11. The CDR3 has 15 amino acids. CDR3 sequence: CASITRTGGRAEAFF. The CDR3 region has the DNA TGTGCCAGCATAACACGGACAGGGGGTAGAGCTGAAGCTTTCTTT.

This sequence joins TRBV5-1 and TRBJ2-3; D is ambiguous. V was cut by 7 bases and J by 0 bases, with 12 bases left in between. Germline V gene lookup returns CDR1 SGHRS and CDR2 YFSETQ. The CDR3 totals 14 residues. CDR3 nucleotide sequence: TGCGCCAGCGGTGGCGGTCATAGCACAGATACGCAGTATTTT. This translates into CASGGGHSTDTQYF.

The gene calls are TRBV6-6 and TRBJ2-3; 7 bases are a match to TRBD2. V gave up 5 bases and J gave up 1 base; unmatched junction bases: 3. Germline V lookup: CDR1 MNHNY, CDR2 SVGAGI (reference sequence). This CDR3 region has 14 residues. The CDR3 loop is CASSRSGGTDTQYF. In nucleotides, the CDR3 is TGTGCCAGCAGTAGGAGCGGGGGCACAGATACGCAGTATTTT.

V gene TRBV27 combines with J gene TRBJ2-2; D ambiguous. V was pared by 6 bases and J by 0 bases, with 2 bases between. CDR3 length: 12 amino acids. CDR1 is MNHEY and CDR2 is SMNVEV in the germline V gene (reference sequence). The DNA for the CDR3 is TGTGCCAGCAGGGCGAACACCGGGGAGCTGTTTTTT. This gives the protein CASRANTGELFF.

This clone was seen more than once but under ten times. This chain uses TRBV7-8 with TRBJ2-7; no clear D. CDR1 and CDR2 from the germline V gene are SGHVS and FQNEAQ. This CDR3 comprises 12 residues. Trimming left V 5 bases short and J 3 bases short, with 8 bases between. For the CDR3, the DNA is TGTGCCAGCAGCCCACGAAGCTACGAGCAGTACTTC. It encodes CASSPRSYEQYF.

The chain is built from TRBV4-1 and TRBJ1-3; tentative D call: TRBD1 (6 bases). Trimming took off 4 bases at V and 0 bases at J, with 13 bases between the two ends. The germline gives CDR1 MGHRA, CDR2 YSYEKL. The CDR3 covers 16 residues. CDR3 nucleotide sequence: TGCGCCAGCAGCCCCTGGACAGTAACCTCTGGAAACACCATATATTTT. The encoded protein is CASSPWTVTSGNTIYF.

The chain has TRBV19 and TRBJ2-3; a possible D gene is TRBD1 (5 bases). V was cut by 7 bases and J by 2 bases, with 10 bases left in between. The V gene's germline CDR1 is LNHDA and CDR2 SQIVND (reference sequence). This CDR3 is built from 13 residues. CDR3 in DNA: TGTGCCAGTAAGAAGGGGCACACAGATACGCAGTATTTT. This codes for CASKKGHTDTQYF.

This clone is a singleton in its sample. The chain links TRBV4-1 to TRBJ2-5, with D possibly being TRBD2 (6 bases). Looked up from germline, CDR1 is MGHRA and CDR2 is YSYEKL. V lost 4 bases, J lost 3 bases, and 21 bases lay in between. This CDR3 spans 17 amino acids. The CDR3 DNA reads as TGCGCCAGCAGCCCTCCCGCCTGGTGGCGGGGAGAAGAGACCCAGTACTTC. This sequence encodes CASSPPAWWRGEETQYF.

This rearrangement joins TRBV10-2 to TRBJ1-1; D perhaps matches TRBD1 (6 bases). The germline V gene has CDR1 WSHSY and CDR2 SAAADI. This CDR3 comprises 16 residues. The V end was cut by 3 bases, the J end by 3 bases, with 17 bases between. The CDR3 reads CASSDEGGRIDTEAFF. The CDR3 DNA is TGCGCCAGCAGTGATGAGGGGGGTAGAATTGACACTGAAGCTTTCTTT.

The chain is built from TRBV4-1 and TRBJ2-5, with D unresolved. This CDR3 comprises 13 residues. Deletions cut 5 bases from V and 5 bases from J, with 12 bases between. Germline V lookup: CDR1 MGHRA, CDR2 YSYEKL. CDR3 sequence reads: CASSLLPGETQYF. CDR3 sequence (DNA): TGCGCCAGCAGCTTATTACCCGGGGAGACCCAGTACTTC.

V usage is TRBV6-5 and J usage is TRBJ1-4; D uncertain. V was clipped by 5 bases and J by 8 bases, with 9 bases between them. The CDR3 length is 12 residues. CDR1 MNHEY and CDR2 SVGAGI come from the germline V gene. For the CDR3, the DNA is TGTGCCAGCAGTCCAAACGGGGAAAAACTGTTTTTT. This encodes CASSPNGEKLFF.

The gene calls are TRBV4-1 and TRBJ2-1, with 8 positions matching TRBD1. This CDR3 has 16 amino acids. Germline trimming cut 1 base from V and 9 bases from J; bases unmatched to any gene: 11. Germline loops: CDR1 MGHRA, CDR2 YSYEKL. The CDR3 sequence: CASSQVGDRGLGEQFF. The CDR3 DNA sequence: TGCGCCAGCAGCCAAGTTGGAGACAGGGGTCTAGGTGAGCAGTTCTTC.

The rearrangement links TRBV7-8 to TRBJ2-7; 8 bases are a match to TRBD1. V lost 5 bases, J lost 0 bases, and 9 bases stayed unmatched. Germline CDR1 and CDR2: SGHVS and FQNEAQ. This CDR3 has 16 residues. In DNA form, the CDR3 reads TGTGCCAGCAGCACGCACCGGGACAGGAGCTCCTACGAGCAGTACTTC. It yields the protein CASSTHRDRSSYEQYF.

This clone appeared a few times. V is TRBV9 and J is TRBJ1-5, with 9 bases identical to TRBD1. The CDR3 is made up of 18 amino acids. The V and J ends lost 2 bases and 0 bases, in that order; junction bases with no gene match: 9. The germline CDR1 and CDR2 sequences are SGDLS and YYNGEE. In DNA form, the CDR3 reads TGTGCCAGCAGCGTCCCCTATACAGGGGGCTATAGCAATCAGCCCCAGCATTTT. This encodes CASSVPYTGGYSNQPQHF.

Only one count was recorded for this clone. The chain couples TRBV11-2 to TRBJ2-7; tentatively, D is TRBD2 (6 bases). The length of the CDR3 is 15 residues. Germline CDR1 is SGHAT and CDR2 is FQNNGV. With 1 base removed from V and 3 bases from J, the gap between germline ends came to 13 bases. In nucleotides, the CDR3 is TGTGCCAGCAGCTTAGGACTAGTTCACTTCTACGAGCAGTACTTC. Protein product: CASSLGLVHFYEQYF.

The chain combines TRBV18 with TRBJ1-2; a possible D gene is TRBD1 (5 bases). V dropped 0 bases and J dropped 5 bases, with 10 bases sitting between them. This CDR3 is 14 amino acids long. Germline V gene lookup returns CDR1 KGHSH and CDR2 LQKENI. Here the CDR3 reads CASSPPDRPYGYTF. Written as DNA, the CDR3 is TGTGCCAGCTCACCACCCGACAGACCATATGGCTACACCTTC.

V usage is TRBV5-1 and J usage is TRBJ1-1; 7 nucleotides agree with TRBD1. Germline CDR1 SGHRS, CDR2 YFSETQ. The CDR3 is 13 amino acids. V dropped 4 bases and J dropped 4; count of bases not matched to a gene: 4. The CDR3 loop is CASSDGTATEAFF. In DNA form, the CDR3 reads TGCGCCAGCAGCGATGGGACAGCCACTGAAGCTTTCTTT.

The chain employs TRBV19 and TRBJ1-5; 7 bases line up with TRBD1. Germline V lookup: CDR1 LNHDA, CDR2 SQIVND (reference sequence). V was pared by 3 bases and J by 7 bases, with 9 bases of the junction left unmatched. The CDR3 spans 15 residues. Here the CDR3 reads CASSIRTGFGQPQHF. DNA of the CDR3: TGTGCCAGTAGTATCAGGACAGGTTTCGGACAGCCCCAGCATTTT.

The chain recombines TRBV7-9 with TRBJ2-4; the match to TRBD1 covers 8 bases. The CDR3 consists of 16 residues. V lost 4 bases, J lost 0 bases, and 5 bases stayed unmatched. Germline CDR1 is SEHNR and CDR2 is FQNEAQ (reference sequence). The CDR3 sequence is CASSSGQGLAKNIQYF. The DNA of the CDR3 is TGTGCCAGCAGCTCAGGACAGGGCCTAGCCAAAAACATTCAGTACTTC. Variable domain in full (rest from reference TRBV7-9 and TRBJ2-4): DTGVSQNPRHKITKRGQNVTFRCDPISEHNRLYWYRQTLGQGPEFLTYFQNEAQLEKSRLLSDRFSAERPKGSFSTLEIQRTEQGDSAMYLCASSSGQGLAKNIQYFGAGTRLSVL.

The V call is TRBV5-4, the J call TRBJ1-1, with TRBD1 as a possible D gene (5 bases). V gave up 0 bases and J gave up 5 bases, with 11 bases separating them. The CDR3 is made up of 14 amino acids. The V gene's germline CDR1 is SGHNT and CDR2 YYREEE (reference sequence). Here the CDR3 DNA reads TGTGCCAGCAGCTTGGTACAGGCTAGAACTGAAGCTTTCTTT. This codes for CASSLVQARTEAFF.

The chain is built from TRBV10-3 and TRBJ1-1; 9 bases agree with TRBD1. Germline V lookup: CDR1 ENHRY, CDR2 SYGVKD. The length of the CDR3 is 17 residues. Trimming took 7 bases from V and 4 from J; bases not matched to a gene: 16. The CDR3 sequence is CAITRTGGSYDGTEAFF. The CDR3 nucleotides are TGTGCCATCACAAGAACAGGGGGCTCGTATGATGGCACTGAAGCTTTCTTT.

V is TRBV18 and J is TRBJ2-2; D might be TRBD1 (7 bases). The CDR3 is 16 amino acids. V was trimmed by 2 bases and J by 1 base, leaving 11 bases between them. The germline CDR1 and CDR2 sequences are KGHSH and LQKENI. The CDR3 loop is CASSPGQGGNTGELFF. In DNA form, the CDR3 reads TGTGCCAGCTCACCAGGCCAGGGGGGGAACACCGGGGAGCTGTTTTTT.